This TCR beta chain was obtained from a study of CD8 T cells in ankylosing spondylitis (TCRdb year 2017). About the full investigation: The study profiled T cell receptor beta repertoires in healthy donors and ankylosing spondylitis patients to find disease-linked TCR variants. The full study cohort was made up of about 24 ankylosing spondylitis patients and fewer than 120 healthy donors. Peripheral blood was sampled, and synovial fluid was also collected from ankylosing spondylitis patients.

The sequencer listed for this sample is Illumina HiSeq 2500. TCR beta libraries were prepared by quantitative 5'-RACE with molecular barcodes. In the original analysis: To identify disease-linked TCR variants, a new computational method was used, one built on a probabilistic model of VDJ rearrangement. TCRdb itself trimmed the public reads at Q25 with fastp, ran MiXCR and retained productive beta chains. Rows are unified per CDR3 protein, each entry keeping the most common DNA and genes. TCRdb, not the authors, supplied the V and J calls. This sample is represented by 80,000 to 100,000 distinct CDR3 sequences; about 7.7% of them were singletons. The biggest ten clones account for 9.9% of the sample. What the study reported, not specific to this receptor: Some of the motif variants had been reported before in the synovial fluid and blood of reactive arthritis patients, a finding that suggests common disease-initiation mechanisms. A TCR beta motif of several highly homologous amino acid variants appeared characteristic of blood from ankylosing spondylitis patients. A CD8+ phenotype was shown by the disease-linked clones, which were found at relatively low frequencies in peripheral blood. According to the report, matched synovial fluid samples from ankylosing spondylitis patients were significantly enriched for the disease-linked clones.

This clonotype has ten or more counts. The specificity of this receptor is unknown. Base qualities are missing; no much larger clone stands one base away. This sequence originates from a male donor with ankylosing spondylitis or in good health (not recorded which). The sequencing input was blood, either unsorted or a sorted T cell fraction (not recorded which).

The nucleotides read TGTGCCATCAGTGGACTAGCGGGAGGGTCCTACGAGCAGTACTTC. Its coded protein is CAISGLAGGSYEQYF. The rearrangement joined TRBV10-3 to TRBJ2-7; 14 central nucleotides agree with TRBD2. The CDR3 numbers 15 residues from cysteine through phenylalanine. The kept DNA is CDR3 alone, 45 bases in frame from the first base. CDR1 and CDR2 were assigned from the germline V gene as ENHRY and SYGVKD. V loses 4 bases at its end and J loses 1 base; junction bases beyond the gene matches: 0.